What follows is one TCR beta chain and its context. Antigen: not known. These data are taken from a study of memory CD4+ T cells and cytomegalovirus serostatus. Notes on the study in general: Median bootstrapped AUC for CMV status was about 0.95 originally, approximately 0.9 US-trained.

Germline V gene lookup returns CDR1 SGHRS and CDR2 YFSETQ. The CDR3 runs to 13 residues. After removal of 7 bases from V and 5 bases from J, the junction contained 8 bases not matched to a gene. The sort gate was single viable CD3+CD4+CD8-CD45RO+ cells for memory CD4+ T cells. In the authors' methods: Out-of-frame sequences were removed, leaving 2 million or so distinct TCRbeta sequences. The repertoire was sequenced with immunoSEQ multiplex PCR; TCRdb's copy has only in-frame clones and lacks some. V, J and clone size were drawn from that table, and D and trimming were deduced from the DNA. This table has over 65,000 clones, roughly 76% appearing once.

Sequencing was carried out using memory CD4+ T cells from blood. The TCR originated in an adult in good health and CMV-seropositive. The chain is built from TRBV5-1 and TRBJ2-5, with 7 nucleotides matching TRBD2. The CDR3 DNA reads as TGCGCCAGCTCCCGGGGGGTTGAGGAGACCCAGTACTTC. It codes for CASSRGVEETQYF.